Listed below are T cell receptor beta chains from one sample, sequenced in a study of blood T cell repertoires in COVID-19. Sequencing used immunoSEQ multiplex PCR; TCRdb keeps in-frame clones, though not all of them. The sample contains 250,000 to 300,000 clones, more than 75% of which appear only once. Sequenced: PBMCs or T cells enriched from blood (not recorded which). These receptors all stem from a woman between 50 and 59 years old who had been exposed to COVID-19. The CDR3 runs from the conserved cysteine through the conserved F or W. D genes are given only for firm matches. Size tells how often a clone was seen (once, few, many) or the class of an expanded clone, and some rows leave it out.

V: TRBV7-8
J: TRBJ1-5
D: -
size: -
CDR3: CASSLSILKEQPQHF
DNA: TGTGCCAGCAGCTTATCGATCCTTAAAGAGCAGCCCCAGCATTTT

V: TRBV23-1
J: TRBJ1-3
D: TRBD1
size: -
CDR3: CASSPDRETAGNTIYF
DNA: TGCGCCAGCAGCCCGGACAGGGAGACAGCTGGAAACACCATATATTTT

V: TRBV10-3
J: TRBJ2-3
D: -
size: -
CDR3: CAITGGDTQYF
DNA: TGTGCCATCACCGGAGGGGATACGCAGTATTTT

V: TRBV28
J: TRBJ2-4
D: -
size: -
CDR3: CASSLGGARGNIQYF
DNA: TGTGCCAGCAGTTTGGGGGGGGCTAGGGGAAACATTCAGTACTTC

V: TRBV7-9
J: TRBJ1-2
D: -
size: -
CDR3: CASSLETEGQGYTF
DNA: TGTGCCAGCAGCTTAGAAACGGAGGGTCAAGGCTACACCTTC

V: TRBV2
J: TRBJ2-4
D: TRBD1
size: many
CDR3: CASATGMGVLAKNIQYF
DNA: TGTGCCAGTGCGACAGGGATGGGAGTCCTAGCCAAAAACATTCAGTACTTC

V: TRBV6-5
J: TRBJ1-1
D: -
size: -
CDR3: CASFRGGTEAFF
DNA: TGTGCCAGCTTCCGAGGCGGAACTGAAGCTTTCTTT

V: TRBV18
J: TRBJ2-5
D: TRBD2
size: -
CDR3: CASSPLSGGAGETQYF
DNA: TGTGCCAGCTCACCACTATCCGGGGGGGCCGGCGAGACCCAGTACTTC

V: TRBV29-1
J: TRBJ2-2
D: -
size: -
CDR3: CTLRGDTGELFF
DNA: TGCACCCTCCGCGGGGACACCGGGGAGCTGTTTTTT

V: TRBV12-5
J: TRBJ2-3
D: -
size: -
CDR3: CASGLGAYEGDTQYF
DNA: TGTGCTAGTGGTTTGGGGGCCTACGAGGGAGATACGCAGTATTTT

V: TRBV7-9
J: TRBJ1-6
D: -
size: -
CDR3: CASSLSRRDSPLHF
DNA: TGTGCCAGCAGCCTCTCCCGCCGGGATTCACCCCTCCACTTT

V: TRBV5-5
J: TRBJ1-1
D: -
size: few
CDR3: CASSLGSSGEAFF
DNA: TGTGCCAGCAGCTTGGGCTCCTCCGGGGAGGCTTTCTTT

V: TRBV7-8
J: TRBJ2-7
D: -
size: -
CDR3: CASSRGNTAGNYEQYF
DNA: TGTGCCAGCAGTCGTGGTAATACTGCAGGGAACTACGAGCAGTACTTC

V: TRBV11-2
J: TRBJ1-6
D: -
size: -
CDR3: CASSLEPGAVRSPLHF
DNA: TGTGCCAGCAGCTTAGAACCAGGGGCGGTAAGGTCACCCCTCCACTTT

V: TRBV7-8
J: TRBJ2-7
D: TRBD2
size: -
CDR3: CASSSGLAGNYEQYF
DNA: TGTGCCAGCAGCTCGGGACTAGCGGGAAATTACGAGCAGTACTTC

V: TRBV15
J: TRBJ1-2
D: TRBD1
size: -
CDR3: CATSRETGVSNYGYTF
DNA: TGTGCCACCAGCAGAGAAACAGGGGTATCTAACTATGGCTACACCTTC

V: TRBV18
J: TRBJ1-1
D: TRBD1
size: -
CDR3: CASSPRQGMNTEAFF
DNA: TGTGCCAGCTCACCCCGACAGGGCATGAACACTGAAGCTTTCTTT

V: TRBV7-6
J: TRBJ2-5
D: TRBD2
size: -
CDR3: CASSPNGLGRETQYF
DNA: TGTGCCAGCAGCCCTAACGGACTAGGGAGGGAGACCCAGTACTTC

V: TRBV2
J: TRBJ2-5
D: -
size: -
CDR3: CASSAVFQETQYF
DNA: TGTGCCAGCAGTGCAGTCTTCCAAGAGACCCAGTACTTC

V: TRBV30
J: TRBJ1-3
D: -
size: -
CDR3: CAWSVSAGNTIYF
DNA: TGTGCCTGGAGTGTTTCAGCTGGAAACACCATATATTTT

V: TRBV14
J: TRBJ1-3
D: -
size: -
CDR3: CASSLDNAAGNTIYF
DNA: TGTGCCAGCAGCCTAGACAACGCGGCTGGAAACACCATATATTTT

V: TRBV19
J: TRBJ1-2
D: -
size: many
CDR3: CASSPTRDSPGGYTF
DNA: TGTGCCAGTAGTCCCACACGGGACTCCCCGGGAGGCTACACCTTC

V: TRBV5-4
J: TRBJ2-3
D: TRBD1
size: -
CDR3: CASSLDVGQGVDTQYF
DNA: TGTGCCAGCAGCTTGGACGTAGGACAGGGCGTAGATACGCAGTATTTT

V: TRBV19
J: TRBJ1-2
D: -
size: -
CDR3: CASIGANNGYTF
DNA: TGTGCCAGTATTGGGGCAAACAATGGCTACACCTTC

V: TRBV29-1
J: TRBJ1-1
D: TRBD1
size: -
CDR3: CSVDTGDPF
DNA: TGCAGCGTTGATACAGGGGACCCATTT

V: TRBV3-1/TRBV3-2
J: TRBJ1-2
D: -
size: once
CDR3: CASSQGPDSSYGYTF
DNA: TGTGCCAGCAGCCAAGGTCCAGACAGCTCCTATGGCTACACCTTC

V: TRBV30
J: TRBJ2-7
D: TRBD2
size: -
CDR3: CACLTSGTFYEQYF
DNA: TGTGCCTGTTTGACTAGCGGGACGTTCTACGAGCAGTACTTC

V: TRBV6-4
J: TRBJ2-3
D: -
size: -
CDR3: CASSVEGAGSADTQYF
DNA: TGTGCCAGCAGTGTGGAGGGGGCGGGTTCAGCAGATACGCAGTATTTT

V: TRBV30
J: TRBJ1-1
D: -
size: -
CDR3: CAWRPTTEAFF
DNA: TGTGCCTGGAGGCCTACCACTGAAGCTTTCTTT

V: TRBV27
J: TRBJ1-1
D: -
size: -
CDR3: CASRSRQRNTEAFF
DNA: TGTGCCAGCAGGTCGAGACAGAGGAACACTGAAGCTTTCTTT

V: TRBV18
J: TRBJ1-1
D: -
size: -
CDR3: CASSPTLTILSPREAFF
DNA: TGTGCCAGCTCACCCACGCTCACAATACTTTCGCCGCGGGAAGCTTTCTTT

V: TRBV7-2
J: TRBJ1-2
D: -
size: once
CDR3: CASSFLNPGLTRDGYTF
DNA: TGTGCCAGCAGCTTCCTTAATCCGGGACTTACAAGGGATGGCTACACCTTC

V: TRBV5-6
J: TRBJ2-7
D: TRBD1
size: -
CDR3: CASRDQGAEQYF
DNA: TGTGCCAGCAGGGATCAGGGGGCCGAGCAGTACTTC

V: TRBV4-3
J: TRBJ2-7
D: -
size: -
CDR3: CASSLGGLSYEQYF
DNA: TGCGCCAGCAGCCTTGGGGGCCTCTCCTACGAGCAGTACTTC

V: TRBV6-1
J: TRBJ2-7
D: -
size: -
CDR3: CASSEGARDRVPYEQYF
DNA: TGTGCCAGCAGTGAAGGGGCCCGCGACAGAGTCCCCTACGAGCAGTACTTC

V: TRBV5-6
J: TRBJ2-1
D: -
size: few
CDR3: CASSLPGANEQFF
DNA: TGTGCCAGCAGCTTGCCAGGGGCCAATGAGCAGTTCTTC

V: TRBV6-4
J: TRBJ1-1
D: -
size: -
CDR3: CASSVQLNTEAFF
DNA: TGTGCCAGCAGCGTTCAACTCAACACTGAAGCTTTCTTT

V: TRBV11-2
J: TRBJ2-3
D: -
size: -
CDR3: CASREGTDTQYF
DNA: TGTGCCAGCAGGGAGGGGACAGATACGCAGTATTTT